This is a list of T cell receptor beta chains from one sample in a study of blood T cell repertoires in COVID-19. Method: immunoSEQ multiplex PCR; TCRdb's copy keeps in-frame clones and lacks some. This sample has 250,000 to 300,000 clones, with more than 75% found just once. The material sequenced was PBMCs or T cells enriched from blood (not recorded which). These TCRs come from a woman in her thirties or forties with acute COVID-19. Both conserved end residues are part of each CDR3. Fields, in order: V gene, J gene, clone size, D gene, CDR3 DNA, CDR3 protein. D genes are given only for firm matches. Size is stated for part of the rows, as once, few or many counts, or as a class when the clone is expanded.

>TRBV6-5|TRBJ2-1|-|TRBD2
TGTGCCAGCAACCCGGGAGGGGTCTACAATGAGCAGTTCTTC
CASNPGGVYNEQFF
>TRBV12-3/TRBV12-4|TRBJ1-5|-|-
TGTGCCAGCAGTTTAAATCCCGGGCCCCAGCATTTT
CASSLNPGPQHF
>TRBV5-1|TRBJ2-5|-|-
TGCGCCAGCAGCTTGGGTCCCCAGGGCAACCAAGAGACCCAGTACTTC
CASSLGPQGNQETQYF
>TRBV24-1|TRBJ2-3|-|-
TGTGCCACCAGTACGACAGGCGTTAGCACAGATACGCAGTATTTT
CATSTTGVSTDTQYF
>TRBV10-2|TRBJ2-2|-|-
TGCGCCAGCAGTAGTTCAGGGTCACCCGGGGAGCTGTTTTTT
CASSSSGSPGELFF
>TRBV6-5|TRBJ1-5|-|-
TGTGCCAGCCGCCAATCAGGGGACAATCAGCCCCAGCATTTT
CASRQSGDNQPQHF
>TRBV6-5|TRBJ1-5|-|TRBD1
TGTGCCAGCAGCACGGACAGGGGACAGCCCCAGCATTTT
CASSTDRGQPQHF
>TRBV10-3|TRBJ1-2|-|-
TGTGCCATCAGTTTTAAACCCGGTGGCGGGGATGGCTACACCTTC
CAISFKPGGGDGYTF
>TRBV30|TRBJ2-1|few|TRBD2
TGTGCCTGGACCCCCTTTAGCGGGAGCGACATCAATGAGCAGTTCTTC
CAWTPFSGSDINEQFF
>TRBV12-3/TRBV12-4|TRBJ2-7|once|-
TGTGCCAGCAGTTTACGGGTCTACGAGCAGTACTTC
CASSLRVYEQYF
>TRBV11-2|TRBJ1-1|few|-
TGTGCCAGCAGCTCAACAGGGAGAGGCACTGAAGCTTTCTTT
CASSSTGRGTEAFF
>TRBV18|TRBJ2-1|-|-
TGTGCCAGCTCACTTTCCTATACCGACTCCTACAATGAGCAGTTCTTC
CASSLSYTDSYNEQFF
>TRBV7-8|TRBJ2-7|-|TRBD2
TGTGCCAGCAGCCAGACTAGCCTCTTCTACGAGCAGTACTTC
CASSQTSLFYEQYF
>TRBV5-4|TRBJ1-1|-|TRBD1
TGTGCCAGCAGCTTACCCGGACAGGGCGCCACTGAAGCTTTCTTT
CASSLPGQGATEAFF
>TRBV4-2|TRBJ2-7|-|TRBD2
TGTGCCAGCAGCCAAGATCTCACTAGCGGGGGGGCCGGGTTCGAGCAGTACTTC
CASSQDLTSGGAGFEQYF
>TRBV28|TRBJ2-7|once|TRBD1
TGTGCCAGCAGTTTAAGGACAGGGCTCTCCTACGAGCAGTACTTC
CASSLRTGLSYEQYF
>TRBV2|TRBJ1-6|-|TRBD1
TGTGCCAGCAGGGGACCCGGGACAGGCAATTCACCCCTCCACTTT
CASRGPGTGNSPLHF
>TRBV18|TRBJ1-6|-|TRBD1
TGTGCCAGCTCACCTTTGGGACAGTCCGCCTATAATTCACCCCTCCACTTT
CASSPLGQSAYNSPLHF
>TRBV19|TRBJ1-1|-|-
TGTGCCAGTAGTATCAGCTCAGGGGTCTCTGAGGATGGGAACACTGAAGCTTTCTTT
CASSISSGVSEDGNTEAFF
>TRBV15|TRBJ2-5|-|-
TGTGCCACCAGCAGGGGCCAACAGTGGGGGCTGGAGACCCAGTACTTC
CATSRGQQWGLETQYF
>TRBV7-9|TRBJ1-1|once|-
TGTGCCAGCAGCCCCCCGGGAGTGACCACTGAAGCTTTCTTT
CASSPPGVTTEAFF
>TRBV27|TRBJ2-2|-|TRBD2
TGTGCCAGCAGTCTAGCGGGAGGGCCCGGGGAGCTGTTTTTT
CASSLAGGPGELFF
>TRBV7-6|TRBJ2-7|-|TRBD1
TGTGCCAGCAGCTCCGACGCAGGGGGTTCCTACGAGCAGTACTTC
CASSSDAGGSYEQYF
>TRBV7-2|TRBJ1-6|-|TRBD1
TGTGCCAGCAGCTTAGGGAGGACAGGGTTCTCTCGATCCCTCCACTTT
CASSLGRTGFSRSLHF
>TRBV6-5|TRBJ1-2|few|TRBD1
TGTGCCAGCAGCCCAGGGGGCAACTATGGCTACACCTTC
CASSPGGNYGYTF
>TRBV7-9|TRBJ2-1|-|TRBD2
TGTGCCAGCGCAAACCCCCGGGGGGGCCGGTCCTTCTTC
CASANPRGGRSFF
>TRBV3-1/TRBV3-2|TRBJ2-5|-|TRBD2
TGTGCCAGCAGCCAAGACATCGGAGCTAGCGGGAGCAGAGAGACCCAGTACTTC
CASSQDIGASGSRETQYF
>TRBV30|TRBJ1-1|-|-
TGTGCCTGGAGTGTACGGGGGACCACTGAAGCTTTCTTT
CAWSVRGTTEAFF
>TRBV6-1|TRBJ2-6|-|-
TGTGCCAGCAGTGAAGTGTTGGGCTTCGGGGCCAACGTCCTGACTTTC
CASSEVLGFGANVLTF
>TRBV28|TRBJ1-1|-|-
TGTGCCAGCAGAGCGGGGGGGACTGAAGCTTTCTTT
CASRAGGTEAFF
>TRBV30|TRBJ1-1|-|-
TGTGCCTGGAGCGACAACCTAAAGACAGCGAACACTGAAGCTTTCTTT
CAWSDNLKTANTEAFF
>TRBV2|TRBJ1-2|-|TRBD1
TGTGCCAGCAGTCAACCAGGGGGCTATGGCTACACCTTC
CASSQPGGYGYTF
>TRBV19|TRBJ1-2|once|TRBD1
TGTGCCAGTAGTAGCCGGGACAGGGGGCAATTTGGCTACACCTTC
CASSSRDRGQFGYTF
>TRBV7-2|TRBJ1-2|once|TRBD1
TGTGCCAGCAGCGGAAGCGGGACAGGGGGCCGTGGCTACACCTTC
CASSGSGTGGRGYTF
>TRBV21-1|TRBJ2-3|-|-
TGTGCCAGCAGCAAAGTGGGTAGCGGGGGGGCCACGGTAGATACGCAGTATTTT
CASSKVGSGGATVDTQYF
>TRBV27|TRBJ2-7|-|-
TGTGCCAGCAGTGCCGGCTACGAGCAGTACTTC
CASSAGYEQYF
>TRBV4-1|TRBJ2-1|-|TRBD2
TGCGCCAGCAGGGGACTAGCGGGGGGTTACAATGAGCAGTTCTTC
CASRGLAGGYNEQFF
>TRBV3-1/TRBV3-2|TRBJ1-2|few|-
TGTGCCAGCAGCCAAGATAATACGGAGGGCTACACCTTC
CASSQDNTEGYTF
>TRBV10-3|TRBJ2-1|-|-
TGTGCCATCAGTGAGAGCGGAGGTACCTACAATGAGCAGTTCTTC
CAISESGGTYNEQFF
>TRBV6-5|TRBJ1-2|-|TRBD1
TGTGCCAGCAGTCGACAGGGTGGAGGCTACACCTTC
CASSRQGGGYTF
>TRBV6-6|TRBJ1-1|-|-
TGTGCCAGCAGTTTGACAGAGAACACTGAAGCTTTCTTT
CASSLTENTEAFF
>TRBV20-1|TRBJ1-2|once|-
TGCAGTGGGACTTCGAACTATGGCTACACCTTC
CSGTSNYGYTF